This TCR beta chain was found in a study of radiotherapy plus CTLA-4 blockade in lung cancer. Overall study context: There were objective responses in approximately 20% of patients, and around 30% had disease control.

Trimming took 7 bases from V and 8 from J; bases not matched to a gene: 16. The V gene's germline CDR1 is MDHEN and CDR2 SYDVKM. CDR3 length: 15 residues. As concerns this clone: Its antigen remains unknown.

Enrolled patients, whose metastatic non-small-cell lung cancer was chemo-refractory, received focal radiation plus CTLA-4 blockade with ipilimumab. Whole-study results and caveats: The best predictor of response was reported to be early blood T cell clone dynamics, with interferon-beta. After radiotherapy and ipilimumab, tumor-derived clones expanded in peripheral blood.

The assay was immunoSEQ multiplex PCR, and TCRdb's table has in-frame clones only and misses some. This table has about 67,000 clones, approximately 79% appearing once. The chain recombines TRBV28 with TRBJ1-2, with 7 positions matching TRBD1. Sample: peripheral blood, taken from a patient treated with radiotherapy plus ipilimumab. This TCR was recovered from a human donor with non-small cell lung cancer whose response to radiotherapy plus ipilimumab could not be evaluated. Some clones in this sample may be carry-over from other donors' samples. DNA of the CDR3: TGTGCCAGCACGGGCAGGGGGGACCCCCGTGGGGGCTACACCTTC. It specifies CASTGRGDPRGGYTF.